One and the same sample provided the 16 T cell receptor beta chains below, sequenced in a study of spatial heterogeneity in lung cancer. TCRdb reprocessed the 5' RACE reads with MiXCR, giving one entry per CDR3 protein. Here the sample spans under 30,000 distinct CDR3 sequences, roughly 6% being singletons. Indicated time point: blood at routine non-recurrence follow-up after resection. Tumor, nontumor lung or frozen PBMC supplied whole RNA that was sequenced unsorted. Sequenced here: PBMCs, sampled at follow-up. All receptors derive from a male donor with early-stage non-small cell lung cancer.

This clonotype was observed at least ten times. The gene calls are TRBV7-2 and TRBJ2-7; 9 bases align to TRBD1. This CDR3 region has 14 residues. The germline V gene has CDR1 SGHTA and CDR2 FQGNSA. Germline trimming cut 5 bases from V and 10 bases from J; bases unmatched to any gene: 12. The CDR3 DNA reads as TGTGCCAGCAGCGCCCACAGGGGGCGTAAGGAACAGTACTTC. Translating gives CASSAHRGRKEQYF.

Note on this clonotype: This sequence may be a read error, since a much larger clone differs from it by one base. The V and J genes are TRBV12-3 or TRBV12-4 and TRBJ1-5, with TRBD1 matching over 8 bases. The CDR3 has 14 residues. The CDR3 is CASSPGTGNHPQHF. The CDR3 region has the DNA TGTGCCAGCAGCCCGGGGACAGGCAATCACCCCCAGCATTTT.

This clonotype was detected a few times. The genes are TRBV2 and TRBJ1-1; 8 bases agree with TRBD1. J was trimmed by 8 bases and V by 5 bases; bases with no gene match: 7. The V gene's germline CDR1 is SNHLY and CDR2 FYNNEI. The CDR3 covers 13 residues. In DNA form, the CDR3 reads TGTGCCAGCAGTCAAAGACAGGGGATGGAAGCTTTCTTT. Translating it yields CASSQRQGMEAFF.

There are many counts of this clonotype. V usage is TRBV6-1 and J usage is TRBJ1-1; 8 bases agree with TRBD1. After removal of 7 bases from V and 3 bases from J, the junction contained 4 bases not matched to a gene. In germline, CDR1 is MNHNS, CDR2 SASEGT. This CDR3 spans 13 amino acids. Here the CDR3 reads CASTLTGDTEAFF. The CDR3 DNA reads TGTGCCAGCACCTTGACAGGGGACACTGAAGCTTTCTTT.

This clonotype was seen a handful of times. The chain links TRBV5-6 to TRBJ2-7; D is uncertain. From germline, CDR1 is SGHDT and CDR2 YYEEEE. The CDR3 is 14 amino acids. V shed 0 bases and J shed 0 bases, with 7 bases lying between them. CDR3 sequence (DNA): TGTGCCAGCAGCTTGGAAGGAAACTCCTACGAGCAGTACTTC. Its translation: CASSLEGNSYEQYF.

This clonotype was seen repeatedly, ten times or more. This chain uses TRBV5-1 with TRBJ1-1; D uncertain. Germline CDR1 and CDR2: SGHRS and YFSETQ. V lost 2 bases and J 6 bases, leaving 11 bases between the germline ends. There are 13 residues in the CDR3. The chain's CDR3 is CASSFSIGSEAFF. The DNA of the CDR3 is TGCGCCAGCAGCTTTTCCATCGGGTCTGAAGCTTTCTTT.

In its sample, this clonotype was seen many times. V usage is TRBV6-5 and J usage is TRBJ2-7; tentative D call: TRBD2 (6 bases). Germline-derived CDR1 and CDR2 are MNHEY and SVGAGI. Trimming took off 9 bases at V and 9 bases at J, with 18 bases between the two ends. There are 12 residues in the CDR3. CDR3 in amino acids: CASSQGKRAQYF. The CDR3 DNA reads TGTGCCAGTAGCCAAGGGAAGCGGGCGCAGTACTTC.

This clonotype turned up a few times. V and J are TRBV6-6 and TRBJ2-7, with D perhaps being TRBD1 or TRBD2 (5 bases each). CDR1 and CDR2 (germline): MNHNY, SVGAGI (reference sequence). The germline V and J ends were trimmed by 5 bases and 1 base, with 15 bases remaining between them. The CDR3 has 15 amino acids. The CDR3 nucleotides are TGTGCCAGCAGTGACGAGAGGGGCCGTTCCTACGAGCAGTACGTC. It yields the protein CASSDERGRSYEQYV.

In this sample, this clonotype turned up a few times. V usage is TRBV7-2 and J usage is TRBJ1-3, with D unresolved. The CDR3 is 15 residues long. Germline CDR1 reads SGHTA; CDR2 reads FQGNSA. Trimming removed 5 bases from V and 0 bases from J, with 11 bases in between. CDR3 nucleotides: TGTGCCAGCAGCCCGGACTACAGCTCTGGAAACACCATATATTTT. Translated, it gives CASSPDYSSGNTIYF.

CDR3 DNA: TGTGCCAGTAGGGGGACAGGACGCAATCAGCCCCAGCATTTT. Translation gives CASRGTGRNQPQHF. The rearrangement joins TRBV10-3 to TRBJ1-5, with TRBD1 identical over 8 bases. Germline V gene data show CDR1 as ENHRY and CDR2 as SYGVKD. Trimming took 10 bases from V and 2 from J; bases not matched to a gene: 7. The CDR3 covers 14 residues.

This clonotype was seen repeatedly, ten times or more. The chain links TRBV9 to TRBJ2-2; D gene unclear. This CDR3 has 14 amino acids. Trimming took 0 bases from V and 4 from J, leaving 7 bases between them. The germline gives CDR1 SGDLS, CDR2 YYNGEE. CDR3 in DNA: TGTGCCAGCAGCGTAGTGGGCCTCACCGGGGAGCTGTTTTTT. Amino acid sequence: CASSVVGLTGELFF.

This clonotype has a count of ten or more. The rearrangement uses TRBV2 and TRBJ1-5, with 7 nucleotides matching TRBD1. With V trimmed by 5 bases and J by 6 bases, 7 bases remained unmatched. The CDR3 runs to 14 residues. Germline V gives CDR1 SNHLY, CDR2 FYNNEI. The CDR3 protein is CASSLRQGSQPQHF. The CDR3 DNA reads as TGTGCCAGCAGTCTAAGACAGGGAAGTCAGCCCCAGCATTTT.

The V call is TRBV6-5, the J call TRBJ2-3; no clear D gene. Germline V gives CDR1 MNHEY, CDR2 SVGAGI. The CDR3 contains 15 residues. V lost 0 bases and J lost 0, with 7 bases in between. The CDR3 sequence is CASSYSGSSTDTQYF. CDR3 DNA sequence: TGTGCCAGCAGTTACTCGGGCAGTAGCACAGATACGCAGTATTTT.

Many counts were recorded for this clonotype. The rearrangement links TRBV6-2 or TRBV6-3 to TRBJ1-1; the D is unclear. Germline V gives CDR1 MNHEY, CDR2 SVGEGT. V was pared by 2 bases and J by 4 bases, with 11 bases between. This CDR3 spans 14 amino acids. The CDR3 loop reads CASSYRGLLTEAFF. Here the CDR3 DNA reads TGTGCCAGCAGTTACCGAGGGCTACTCACTGAAGCTTTCTTT.

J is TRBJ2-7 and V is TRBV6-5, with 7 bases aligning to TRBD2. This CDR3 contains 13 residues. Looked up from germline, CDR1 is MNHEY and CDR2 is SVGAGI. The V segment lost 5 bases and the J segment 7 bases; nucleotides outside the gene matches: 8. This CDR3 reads CASSPGGPYEQYV. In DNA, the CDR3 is TGTGCCAGCAGTCCGGGAGGTCCGTATGAGCAGTACGTC.

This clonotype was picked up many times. CDR3 in amino acids: CASSHQLAGGPVKNIQYF. DNA for the CDR3: TGTGCCAGCAGCCATCAACTAGCGGGAGGGCCGGTCAAAAACATTCAGTACTTC. The chain carries TRBV4-2 and TRBJ2-4; 13 nucleotides agree with TRBD2. The CDR3 length is 18 residues. J lost 3 bases, V lost 3 bases, and 8 bases had no gene match. Germline V gene data show CDR1 as LGHNA and CDR2 as YNFKEQ.